A selection of T cell receptor beta chains follows, all from one sample in a study of blood T cells in healthy people across ages. TCRdb itself ran the 5' RACE reads through MiXCR, one entry per CDR3 protein. The sample holds hundreds of thousands of distinct CDR3 sequences, about 48% seen once. The sample comprised blood. These receptors originate from a man aged 25 to 40 in good health. The CDR3 runs from the conserved cysteine through the conserved F or W. The order of the fields is V gene, J gene, D gene, clone size, CDR3 length, CDR3 DNA, CDR3 protein. The D gene is left open where the match is weak. Where a row states a size, it is once, few, many or the class of an expanded clone; other rows omit it.

>TRBV6-1|TRBJ2-5|.|.|14
TGTGCCAGCAGTGAATCGGGACGGCAGCCGAAGCAGTACTTC
CASSESGRQPKQYF
>TRBV18|TRBJ1-5|TRBD1|.|14
TGTGCCAGCTCACCTGACAGGGCTTCTCAGCCCCAGCATTTT
CASSPDRASQPQHF
>TRBV25-1|TRBJ1-4|.|many|12
TGTGCCAGCAGTGAAATGACCGAAAAACTGTTTTTT
CASSEMTEKLFF
>TRBV6-5|TRBJ1-6|.|.|14
TGTGCCAGTAGTTTGACCAGGGGAAGTTCACCCCTCCACTTT
CASSLTRGSSPLHF
>TRBV6-5|TRBJ1-1|.|.|13
TGTGCCAGTAGTTACGCTCGGAGTACTGAAGCTTTCTTT
CASSYARSTEAFF
>TRBV9|TRBJ2-1|.|.|15
TGTGCCAGCAGCGTAGGGGGGGGGCACTACAATGAGCAGTTCTTC
CASSVGGGHYNEQFF
>TRBV3-1|TRBJ2-5|TRBD2|few|15
TGTGCCAGCAAAACTAGCGGGGCCTTCCAAGAGACCCAGTACTTC
CASKTSGAFQETQYF
>TRBV20-1|TRBJ2-7|.|.|13
TGCAGTGCTAGAGACGTGGTTGCCTACGAGCAGTACTTC
CSARDVVAYEQYF
>TRBV7-9|TRBJ2-7|.|.|14
TGTGCCAGCAGCTTAGGGAGTATGGGATACGAGCAGTACTTC
CASSLGSMGYEQYF
>TRBV10-3|TRBJ2-5|TRBD1|few|15
TGTGCCATCAGGAGACAGGGAGCCTCAGAAGAGACCCAGTACTTC
CAIRRQGASEETQYF
>TRBV6-5|TRBJ2-1|.|.|15
TGTGCCAGCAGTTACGTCGGGCCCTCCTACAAGGAGCAGTTCTTC
CASSYVGPSYKEQFF
>TRBV29-1|TRBJ2-1|.|.|14
TGCAGCGTCGGCGAGACAGGTCCTTACAATGAGCAGTTCTTC
CSVGETGPYNEQFF
>TRBV5-1|TRBJ2-5|TRBD1|.|15
TGCGCCAGCAGCTTTCTCCGGACAGGGGGCGAGACCCAGTACTTC
CASSFLRTGGETQYF
>TRBV7-6|TRBJ2-1|TRBD1|.|14
TGTGCCAGCAGCCTAAAATGGGACAGCCATGAGCAGTTCTTC
CASSLKWDSHEQFF
>TRBV5-1|TRBJ2-5|TRBD1|.|17
TGCGCCAGCAGCTTTGCCTTGGACAGGGACCCGGGGGAGACCCAGTACTTC
CASSFALDRDPGETQYF
>TRBV28|TRBJ2-7|TRBD1|.|14
TGTGCCAGCAGTTTTGTGCAGGGGGCCCACGAGCAGTACTTC
CASSFVQGAHEQYF
>TRBV10-3|TRBJ1-3|.|.|14
TGTGCCATCAGTTTCGACAGTAAAGGAAACACCATATATTTT
CAISFDSKGNTIYF
>TRBV25-1|TRBJ2-5|.|.|14
TGTGCCAGCAGCGGGAGAGGGGGCGGTGAGACCCAGTACTTC
CASSGRGGGETQYF
>TRBV10-3|TRBJ2-3|.|few|14
TGTGCCATCTCGCGCATTTCTAGCACAGATACGCAGTATTTT
CAISRISSTDTQYF
>TRBV3-1|TRBJ2-5|.|.|16
TGTGCCAGCAGCCGGGGAGTAGCGAGGTACCAAGAGACCCAGTACTTC
CASSRGVARYQETQYF
>TRBV25-1|TRBJ2-1|.|.|15
TGTGCCAGCAGTGGGCCGGGACTGGGCTTGAATGAGCAGTTCTTC
CASSGPGLGLNEQFF
>TRBV5-1|TRBJ2-1|TRBD1|.|15
TGCGCCAGCAGCTTGGTCGGACAGGGTTTGAATGAGCAGTTCTTC
CASSLVGQGLNEQFF
>TRBV28|TRBJ1-1|.|few|20
TGTGCCAGCAGTTTGGCCCGCAGGGGACCGGAGACTCCGCCGAACACTGAAGCTTTCTTT
CASSLARRGPETPPNTEAFF
>TRBV19|TRBJ2-5|.|.|14
TGTGCCAGTAGGGGGACATTGGGCATGAAGACCCAGTACTTC
CASRGTLGMKTQYF
>TRBV12-5|TRBJ2-3|.|.|16
TGTGCTAGTGGTTTGGTACGAGGGGTGGTTTGGAATACGCAGTATTTT
CASGLVRGVVWNTQYF
>TRBV12-3/TRBV12-4|TRBJ2-6|.|few|19
TGTGCCAGTTTCCCCAGGGAAGCGGCTCGGATCTCTGGGGCCAACGTCCTGACTTTC
CASFPREAARISGANVLTF
>TRBV5-1|TRBJ1-5|.|many|20
TGCGCCAGCAGCTTGGTTTTGTCCAGGGAGCGGGGGAATAGCAATCAGCCCCAGCATTTT
CASSLVLSRERGNSNQPQHF
>TRBV7-2|TRBJ2-1|TRBD2|few|14
TGTGCCAGCCTTAGCGGGGGGAATAACAATGAGCAGTTCTTC
CASLSGGNNNEQFF
>TRBV29-1|TRBJ2-3|.|once|13
TGCAGCGTTGTTCTGGGAAGCACAGATACGCAGTATTTT
CSVVLGSTDTQYF